These 20 T cell receptor beta chains share one sample of origin, sequenced in a study of early T cells in non-severe SARS-CoV-2 infection (dated by TCRdb to 2020 to 2023). Library preparation was by 5' RACE. Sequenced using a NextSeq 500. Using fastp trimming at Q25 and MiXCR clonotype assembly, TCRdb reanalyzed the public sequencing data and kept in-frame beta chains. Rows with a matching CDR3 protein are joined into one entry that keeps the most common DNA and genes. Within this sample are approximately 71,000 distinct CDR3 sequences, with approximately 11% of them counted one time only. Together, the top ten hold approximately 5.9% of the sample. Sequencing was carried out using whole blood. Every receptor here comes from an adult who was a healthcare worker with PCR-confirmed SARS-CoV-2 infection or an uninfected control (not recorded which).

V is TRBV6-2 or TRBV6-3 and J is TRBJ2-2; D gene ambiguous. CDR1 MNHEY and CDR2 SVGEGT come from the germline V gene. V lost 5 bases and J 6 bases, leaving 16 bases between the germline ends. The CDR3 totals 15 residues. This CDR3 reads CASSDGEPLPGELFF. The CDR3 bases are TGTGCCAGCAGTGACGGCGAACCATTACCCGGGGAGCTGTTTTTT.

The chain carries TRBV2 and TRBJ2-1; a weak D match, TRBD2 (6 bases). Trimming pared 7 bases from V and 9 bases from J, leaving 13 bases between. The CDR3 is 12 amino acids. Looked up from germline, CDR1 is SNHLY and CDR2 is FYNNEI. The CDR3 here is CASTYGGSEQFF. DNA for the CDR3: TGTGCCAGCACCTATGGGGGGAGTGAGCAGTTCTTC.

This clonotype is medium-sized by share. V gene TRBV7-9 combines with J gene TRBJ2-1, with 12 positions matching TRBD2. J lost 7 bases, V lost 5 bases, and 6 bases had no gene match. CDR3 length: 15 residues. Germline V gene sequence: CDR1 SEHNR, CDR2 FQNEAQ (reference sequence). CDR3 residues: CASSMTSGSLNEQFF. CDR3 sequence (DNA): TGTGCCAGCAGCATGACTAGCGGGAGTTTAAATGAGCAGTTCTTC. The full variable domain, completed using reference TRBV7-9 and TRBJ2-1, is DTGVSQNPRHKITKRGQNVTFRCDPISEHNRLYWYRQTLGQGPEFLTYFQNEAQLEKSRLLSDRFSAERPKGSFSTLEIQRTEQGDSAMYLCASSMTSGSLNEQFFGPGTRLTVL.

The rearrangement links TRBV7-9 to TRBJ1-5; D ambiguous. This CDR3 contains 13 residues. The ends were cut back, 5 bases at V and 6 bases at J, with 11 bases in the middle. Germline loops: CDR1 SEHNR, CDR2 FQNEAQ (reference sequence). The CDR3 loop is CASSPLGSQPQHF. CDR3 in DNA: TGTGCCAGCAGCCCTTTGGGGAGTCAGCCCCAGCATTTT.

The CDR3 spells CASSKGGDYGINSPLHF. The CDR3, as DNA: TGTGCCAGCAGCAAAGGAGGAGACTACGGGATAAATTCACCCCTCCACTTT. The chain is built from TRBV21-1 and TRBJ1-6. TRBV21-1 represents a pseudogene. The CDR3 sequence is 17 residues long.

This clonotype came up a few times. V is TRBV5-4 and J is TRBJ1-1; D remains ambiguous. The germline CDR1 and CDR2 sequences are SGHNT and YYREEE (reference sequence). The CDR3 length is 13 residues. The V end was cut by 0 bases, the J end by 3 bases, with 6 bases between. CDR3 residues: CASSLDYDTEAFF. For the CDR3, the DNA is TGTGCCAGCAGCTTGGACTATGACACTGAAGCTTTCTTT.

J is TRBJ2-7 and V is TRBV28; no firm D call. Trimming shortened V by 7 bases and J by 4 bases, and 8 bases separated the two germline ends. In germline, CDR1 is MDHEN, CDR2 SYDVKM. The CDR3 runs 11 residues. As DNA, the CDR3 is TGTGCCAGCACCACCCGGTACGAGCAGTACTTC. This encodes CASTTRYEQYF. The whole variable domain, filled in from reference TRBV28 and TRBJ2-7, reads DVKVTQSSRYLVKRTGEKVFLECVQDMDHENMFWYRQDPGLGLRLIYFSYDVKMKEKGDIPEGYSVSREKKERFSLILESASTNQTSMYLCASTTRYEQYFGPGTRLTVT.

This clonotype was seen a few times. The CDR3 is CASSEARGAGSDSPLHF. In DNA, the CDR3 is TGTGCCAGCAGTGAAGCCCGAGGGGCAGGGTCGGATTCACCCCTCCACTTT. The V call is TRBV2, the J call TRBJ1-6; tentatively, D is TRBD1 (5 bases). CDR1 is SNHLY, CDR2 FYNNEI, per germline. V dropped 0 bases and J dropped 8 bases, with 17 bases sitting between them. This CDR3 is built from 17 residues.

This clonotype was seen a handful of times. The chain couples TRBV5-4 to TRBJ2-1, with D possibly TRBD2 on 5 matching bases. Germline lookup yields CDR1 SGHNT and CDR2 YYREEE (reference sequence). The CDR3 runs to 15 residues. V dropped 4 bases and J dropped 7 bases, with 18 bases sitting between them. In DNA, the CDR3 is TGTGCCAGCAGCCAACCTTCCCTCGAGGGTAATGAGCAGTTCTTC. Amino acids: CASSQPSLEGNEQFF.

The chain has TRBV12-3 or TRBV12-4 and TRBJ2-5; 12 bases align to TRBD2. V was pared by 8 bases and J by 7 bases, with 8 bases of the junction left unmatched. The CDR3 loop spans 14 amino acids. The CDR3 nucleotides are TGTGCCAGCGAGGCTAGCGGGAGGGGGGGGACCCAGTACTTC. Amino acid sequence: CASEASGRGGTQYF.

CDR3 bases: TGTGCCAGCAGCCCAGGACGGAGTGAAGCTTTCTTT. This sequence encodes CASSPGRSEAFF. The chain employs TRBV5-4 and TRBJ1-1, with unresolved D. The CDR3 is 12 residues long. Trimming shortened V by 4 bases and J by 7 bases, and 11 bases separated the two germline ends. The germline CDR1 and CDR2 sequences are SGHNT and YYREEE (reference sequence).

This clonotype occurred many times. The V gene is TRBV25-1, the J gene TRBJ1-2, with 10 bases lining up with TRBD1. From germline, CDR1 is MGHDK and CDR2 SYGVNS. This CDR3 spans 18 amino acids. Trimming at V came to 3 bases and at J to 4 bases, leaving 14 bases not matched to a gene. The CDR3 DNA reads TGTGCCAGCAGTGAGATTGGGACAGGGGATCCGGGAGGCTATGGCTACACCTTC. Encoded protein: CASSEIGTGDPGGYGYTF.

This clonotype was seen more than once but under ten times. The V call is TRBV11-2, the J call TRBJ2-1; TRBD2 might be the D (6 bases). Trimming removed 4 bases at V and 8 bases at J, with 27 bases between. The CDR3 has 18 residues. From germline, CDR1 is SGHAT and CDR2 FQNNGV. The CDR3 here is CASSSLPVWSPRGYEQFF. The CDR3 DNA sequence: TGTGCCAGCAGCTCCCTTCCCGTATGGTCCCCCCGGGGGTATGAGCAGTTCTTC.

This clonotype was recorded many times. This sequence joins TRBV3-1 and TRBJ1-3; possibly TRBD1 for D (5 bases). This CDR3 is built from 15 residues. Trimming left V 4 bases short and J 2 bases short, with 12 bases between. Per germline, CDR1 LGHDT and CDR2 YNNKEL (reference sequence). DNA for the CDR3: TGTGCCAGCAGCCCGCGGGGCAGGGCTGGAAACACCATATATTTT. This codes for CASSPRGRAGNTIYF.

The chain combines TRBV2 with TRBJ2-2; either TRBD1 or TRBD2 may fit D (5 bases each). CDR1 and CDR2 (germline): SNHLY, FYNNEI. The length of the CDR3 is 15 residues. Trimming removed 0 bases from V and 4 bases from J, with 9 bases in between. DNA of the CDR3: TGTGCCAGCAGTGAAGCGCTGAGGGGCACCGGGGAGCTGTTTTTT. It translates to CASSEALRGTGELFF. Complete variable domain (other parts from reference TRBV2 and TRBJ2-2): EPEVTQTPSHQVTQMGQEVILRCVPISNHLYFYWYRQILGQKVEFLVSFYNNEISEKSEIFDDQFSVERPDGSNFTLKIRSTKLEDSAMYFCASSEALRGTGELFFGEGSRLTVL.

This clonotype was detected many times. The rearrangement links TRBV28 to TRBJ2-4, with TRBD2 identical over 8 bases. The germline CDR1 and CDR2 sequences are MDHEN and SYDVKM. V was pared by 6 bases and J by 5 bases, with 3 bases of the junction left unmatched. CDR3 size: 13 residues. CDR3 sequence reads: CASRPGGENIQYF. In nucleotides, the CDR3 is TGTGCCAGCAGGCCGGGGGGGGAAAACATTCAGTACTTC.

This clonotype was seen many times. The rearrangement links TRBV2 to TRBJ2-7, with D perhaps matching TRBD2 (5 bases). The CDR3 is made up of 15 amino acids. Germline V CDR1 and CDR2: SNHLY, FYNNEI. V lost 2 bases to trimming and J lost 3 bases, with 14 bases between them. CDR3 nucleotides: TGTGCCAGCAGTGAAAGAGAGGGAAAAAACTACGAGCAGTACTTC. Amino acid sequence: CASSEREGKNYEQYF.

The chain carries TRBV12-3 or TRBV12-4 and TRBJ2-1; 13 bases match TRBD2. This CDR3 has 17 residues. Unmatched junction bases numbered 4, after V lost 0 bases and J lost 5 bases. The CDR3 reads CASSLARGLAGHNEQFF. In nucleotides, the CDR3 is TGTGCCAGCAGTTTAGCGCGGGGACTAGCGGGGCACAATGAGCAGTTCTTC.

This clonotype was seen a handful of times. The rearrangement links TRBV20-1 to TRBJ2-5, with D perhaps matching TRBD2 (5 bases). The germline V gene has CDR1 DFQATT and CDR2 SNEGSKA (reference sequence). V was pared by 3 bases and J by 4 bases, with 12 bases between. This CDR3 has 13 residues. CDR3 DNA sequence: TGCAGTGCTAGTAGCGTACTATTAGAGACCCAGTACTTC. This gives the protein CSASSVLLETQYF.

This clonotype was seen many times. The rearrangement joins TRBV20-1 to TRBJ2-3; D is unresolved. This CDR3 region has 15 residues. Per the germline V gene, CDR1 is DFQATT and CDR2 is SNEGSKA (reference sequence). Trimming shortened V by 0 bases and J by 2 bases, and 12 bases separated the two germline ends. Here the CDR3 DNA reads TGCAGTGCTAGAGATTGGAGCGACACCACAGATACGCAGTATTTT. Protein: CSARDWSDTTDTQYF.